This T cell receptor beta chain comes out of a study of technical replicates of blood from a few donors. This clone was detected only once. Assay: immunoSEQ multiplex PCR; the TCRdb copy retains only in-frame clones and omits some. Here the sample spans roughly 67,000 clones, roughly 98% being singletons. Sequencing was done on a sample of T cells isolated from PBMCs. The sequence was collected from a human donor in good health.

CDR3 sequence (DNA): TGCAGCGTTGCCTGGGGGACACTTAACACTGAAGCTTTCTTT. It yields the protein CSVAWGTLNTEAFF. V is TRBV29-1 and J is TRBJ1-1; weak D call: TRBD1 (6 bases). Germline loops: CDR1 SQVTM, CDR2 ANQGSEA. CDR3 length: 14 residues. V was cut by 4 bases and J by 2 bases, with 14 bases left in between.